The rows below give T cell receptor beta chains drawn from one sample of a study of blood T cells in healthy people across ages. TCRdb analysed the 5' RACE reads with MiXCR anew, one entry per CDR3 protein. The table lists 1.5 million to 2 million distinct CDR3 sequences, around 42% of them singletons. The specimen sequenced was blood. The receptors derive from a human donor in good health. Each CDR3 is given with its conserved first and last residue. D genes are given only for firm matches. Expanded clones get a size class; other rows say once, few or many, or leave the size out.

d_call: .; v_call: TRBV4-3; clone_size: .; j_call: TRBJ2-7; cdr3_nt: TGCGCCAGCAGCCAAGATCGGCAGCCGTCCTACGAGCAGTACTTC; cdr3_aa: CASSQDRQPSYEQYF
d_call: .; v_call: TRBV20-1; clone_size: few; j_call: TRBJ2-7; cdr3_nt: TGCAGTGGAACAGGGGGGAGGGTTTACGAGCAGTACTTC; cdr3_aa: CSGTGGRVYEQYF
d_call: .; v_call: TRBV2; clone_size: .; j_call: TRBJ1-2; cdr3_nt: TGTGCCAGCAGGGACTCGGGGGCGGGCTACACCTTC; cdr3_aa: CASRDSGAGYTF
d_call: .; v_call: TRBV28; clone_size: few; j_call: TRBJ2-1; cdr3_nt: TGTGCCAGCAGGAAGGACGGCCCGGTCATCTTTGAGCAGTTCTTC; cdr3_aa: CASRKDGPVIFEQFF
d_call: .; v_call: TRBV7-3; clone_size: .; j_call: TRBJ1-1; cdr3_nt: TGTGCCAGCACCCATCAGAAGAACACTGAAGCTTTCTTT; cdr3_aa: CASTHQKNTEAFF
d_call: .; v_call: TRBV7-9; clone_size: .; j_call: TRBJ1-2; cdr3_nt: TGTGCCAGCAGCCCCGATGAAGGGGCGGGCTACACCTTC; cdr3_aa: CASSPDEGAGYTF
d_call: TRBD2; v_call: TRBV6-1; clone_size: .; j_call: TRBJ2-5; cdr3_nt: TGTGCCAGCAGCTCAGTTCCAGCGGGGGGAACAGAGACCCAGTACTTC; cdr3_aa: CASSSVPAGGTETQYF
d_call: .; v_call: TRBV7-2; clone_size: .; j_call: TRBJ2-7; cdr3_nt: TGTGCCAGCAGCCCCCATGTTGGCTACTACGAGCAGTACTTC; cdr3_aa: CASSPHVGYYEQYF
d_call: .; v_call: TRBV6-5; clone_size: .; j_call: TRBJ1-2; cdr3_nt: TGTGCCAGCAGTTACTCGTCGGAAAGGAACTATGGCTACACCTTC; cdr3_aa: CASSYSSERNYGYTF
d_call: .; v_call: TRBV4-1; clone_size: .; j_call: TRBJ1-1; cdr3_nt: TGCGCCAGCAGCCAAGTACAGTCCATGAACACTGAAGCTTCCTTT; cdr3_aa: CASSQVQSMNTEASF
d_call: .; v_call: TRBV6-5; clone_size: few; j_call: TRBJ2-1; cdr3_nt: TGTGCCAGCAGATACGCCACAGGGTGGAACAATGAGCAGTTCTTC; cdr3_aa: CASRYATGWNNEQFF
d_call: .; v_call: TRBV6-5; clone_size: .; j_call: TRBJ1-1; cdr3_nt: TGTGCCAGCAGTTATCAGGGTTGGACTGAAGCTTTCTTT; cdr3_aa: CASSYQGWTEAFF
d_call: .; v_call: TRBV5-1; clone_size: few; j_call: TRBJ1-2; cdr3_nt: TGCGCCAGCAGTTGGGATAATCCTAACTATGGCTACACCTTC; cdr3_aa: CASSWDNPNYGYTF
d_call: TRBD1; v_call: TRBV29-1; clone_size: few; j_call: TRBJ1-2; cdr3_nt: TGCAGCGTCCGCAGACAGGGGAGTTATGGCTACACCTTC; cdr3_aa: CSVRRQGSYGYTF
d_call: .; v_call: TRBV5-1; clone_size: few; j_call: TRBJ1-1; cdr3_nt: TGCGCCAGCAGCTTATTCGAGGGTGAAGCTTTCTTT; cdr3_aa: CASSLFEGEAFF
d_call: .; v_call: TRBV5-1; clone_size: .; j_call: TRBJ1-1; cdr3_nt: TGCGCCAGCAGCTTGGCGGACCCGAACACTGAAGCTTTCTTT; cdr3_aa: CASSLADPNTEAFF
d_call: TRBD2; v_call: TRBV7-2; clone_size: .; j_call: TRBJ2-7; cdr3_nt: TGTGCCAGCAGCTTAGTGTTAGCGGGGGGGCGAGAGCAGTACTTC; cdr3_aa: CASSLVLAGGREQYF
d_call: .; v_call: TRBV29-1; clone_size: .; j_call: TRBJ1-2; cdr3_nt: TGCAACGTTGTTTCCCAAAACCAGGGGAAAAACACCTTC; cdr3_aa: CNVVSQNQGKNTF
d_call: TRBD2; v_call: TRBV5-1; clone_size: .; j_call: TRBJ2-5; cdr3_nt: TGCGCCAGCAGCTTCGGCGGGGGGGCAAAGGAGACCCAGTACTTC; cdr3_aa: CASSFGGGAKETQYF
d_call: .; v_call: TRBV14; clone_size: few; j_call: TRBJ1-4; cdr3_nt: TGTGCCAGCAGCCAAGGGGCAGCCGAAAAACTGTTTTTT; cdr3_aa: CASSQGAAEKLFF
d_call: .; v_call: TRBV27; clone_size: .; j_call: TRBJ1-2; cdr3_nt: TGTGCCAGCAGTTTAGTGGAGGGAATGGGCTACACCTTC; cdr3_aa: CASSLVEGMGYTF
d_call: .; v_call: TRBV7-9; clone_size: .; j_call: TRBJ1-2; cdr3_nt: TGTGCCAGCAGCCTACCCCGAGGCAGGGGAAACTATGGCTACACCTTC; cdr3_aa: CASSLPRGRGNYGYTF
d_call: .; v_call: TRBV21-1; clone_size: few; j_call: TRBJ1-5; cdr3_nt: TGTGCCAGTCCGGCTGGCAGGCGCTGTAATCAGCCCCAGCATTTT; cdr3_aa: CASPAGRRCNQPQHF
d_call: TRBD2; v_call: TRBV12-3/TRBV12-4; clone_size: few; j_call: TRBJ2-1; cdr3_nt: TGTGCCAGCAGTGCTAGCGGGGGGAGCTATGAGCAGTTCTTC; cdr3_aa: CASSASGGSYEQFF
d_call: TRBD2; v_call: TRBV20-1; clone_size: .; j_call: TRBJ2-5; cdr3_nt: TGCAGTGCTCTAGCGGGTGAAGAGACCCAGTACTTC; cdr3_aa: CSALAGEETQYF
d_call: .; v_call: TRBV7-2; clone_size: .; j_call: TRBJ1-1; cdr3_nt: TGTGCCAGCAGCTTAGTGTTGCGGCTGAACACTGAAGCTTTCTTT; cdr3_aa: CASSLVLRLNTEAFF
d_call: .; v_call: TRBV19; clone_size: .; j_call: TRBJ2-3; cdr3_nt: TGTGCCAGTAGCGGACCATACACAGATACGCAGTATTTT; cdr3_aa: CASSGPYTDTQYF
d_call: .; v_call: TRBV4-3; clone_size: .; j_call: TRBJ2-3; cdr3_nt: TGCGCCAGCAGCCAAGATATTCCACTAGCCCTGGCAGATACGCAGTATTTT; cdr3_aa: CASSQDIPLALADTQYF
d_call: TRBD2; v_call: TRBV5-5; clone_size: .; j_call: TRBJ2-3; cdr3_nt: TGTGCCAGCAGCTCCAGGACTAGCGGGCGTTTGGATACGCAGTATTTT; cdr3_aa: CASSSRTSGRLDTQYF
d_call: TRBD2; v_call: TRBV4-1; clone_size: many; j_call: TRBJ2-5; cdr3_nt: TGCGCCAGCAGCCAAGGAGGCGGGGGTGTGCTTTGGAGGGAGACCCAGTACTTC; cdr3_aa: CASSQGGGGVLWRETQYF
d_call: TRBD1; v_call: TRBV6-4; clone_size: .; j_call: TRBJ2-3; cdr3_nt: TGTGCCAGCAGTGACTCTCTGTCAGGGGGAGATACGCAGTATTTT; cdr3_aa: CASSDSLSGGDTQYF
d_call: .; v_call: TRBV4-1; clone_size: few; j_call: TRBJ1-4; cdr3_nt: TGCGCCAGCAGCCAAGATCCCCACAGCGAATCAGGGGCCTATAATGAAAAACTGTTTTTT; cdr3_aa: CASSQDPHSESGAYNEKLFF
d_call: .; v_call: TRBV6-5; clone_size: once; j_call: TRBJ1-1; cdr3_nt: TGTGCCGGCAGTTACCTAGACACCTCTGAAGCTTTCTTT; cdr3_aa: CAGSYLDTSEAFF
d_call: .; v_call: TRBV9; clone_size: .; j_call: TRBJ1-2; cdr3_nt: TGTGCCAGCAGCGTAGGTCTCATTAACTATGGCTACACCTTC; cdr3_aa: CASSVGLINYGYTF
d_call: .; v_call: TRBV24-1; clone_size: few; j_call: TRBJ2-6; cdr3_nt: TGTGCCACCAGTTCCTCCCGCTCTGGGGCCAACGTCCTGACTTTC; cdr3_aa: CATSSSRSGANVLTF
d_call: .; v_call: TRBV12-3/TRBV12-4; clone_size: few; j_call: TRBJ2-3; cdr3_nt: TGTGCCAGCAGCTTAGGGGACTTCACAGATACGCAGTATTTT; cdr3_aa: CASSLGDFTDTQYF
d_call: .; v_call: TRBV20-1; clone_size: .; j_call: TRBJ2-7; cdr3_nt: TGCAGTGCGAGAGTAGGGGTCACCTACGAGCAGTACTTC; cdr3_aa: CSARVGVTYEQYF
d_call: TRBD2; v_call: TRBV20-1; clone_size: .; j_call: TRBJ2-3; cdr3_nt: TGCAGTGCTAGAGGGTCGGGACTAGAGCGGTCGCCGCAGTATTTT; cdr3_aa: CSARGSGLERSPQYF
d_call: TRBD2; v_call: TRBV27; clone_size: .; j_call: TRBJ2-7; cdr3_nt: TGTGCCAGCATGGGCGGGGGGGGATCCTACGAGCAGTACTTC; cdr3_aa: CASMGGGGSYEQYF
d_call: .; v_call: TRBV5-5; clone_size: .; j_call: TRBJ1-2; cdr3_nt: TGTGCCAGCAGCTACCCCAGGGGCAACTATGGCTACACCTTC; cdr3_aa: CASSYPRGNYGYTF
d_call: .; v_call: TRBV21-1; clone_size: .; j_call: TRBJ1-5; cdr3_nt: TGTGCCAGCGAAGGGAGGGACAGGGGCCGATATAGCAATCAGCCCCAGCATTTT; cdr3_aa: CASEGRDRGRYSNQPQHF
d_call: .; v_call: TRBV5-1; clone_size: .; j_call: TRBJ2-5; cdr3_nt: TGCGCCAGCAGCTTGGGCGGACAGCTAGAGGCCCAGTACTTC; cdr3_aa: CASSLGGQLEAQYF
d_call: .; v_call: TRBV4-3; clone_size: few; j_call: TRBJ2-7; cdr3_nt: TGCGCCAGCAGCCAAGGATCCCTTGGATCCTACGAGCAGTACTTC; cdr3_aa: CASSQGSLGSYEQYF
d_call: .; v_call: TRBV3-1; clone_size: .; j_call: TRBJ2-3; cdr3_nt: TGTGCCAGCAGCCAAAAAAACGGGCCTATCCTAGATACGCAGTATTTT; cdr3_aa: CASSQKNGPILDTQYF
d_call: .; v_call: TRBV30; clone_size: few; j_call: TRBJ2-6; cdr3_nt: TGTGCCTATCGATCCAGAGGGGCCAACGTCCTGACTTTC; cdr3_aa: CAYRSRGANVLTF
d_call: .; v_call: TRBV7-9; clone_size: .; j_call: TRBJ2-1; cdr3_nt: TGTGCCAGCAGTTTAGGGAGAGGACAGCCTTACAATGAGCAGTTCTTC; cdr3_aa: CASSLGRGQPYNEQFF
d_call: .; v_call: TRBV7-2; clone_size: .; j_call: TRBJ2-7; cdr3_nt: TGTGCCAGCAGCCCCGTTGGAATCTACGAGCAGTACTTC; cdr3_aa: CASSPVGIYEQYF
d_call: TRBD2; v_call: TRBV7-6; clone_size: few; j_call: TRBJ2-7; cdr3_nt: TGTGCCAGCAGCCCAGGACTAGCGGGGTTGCTTAGGACCTACGAGCAGTACTTC; cdr3_aa: CASSPGLAGLLRTYEQYF
d_call: .; v_call: TRBV12-3/TRBV12-4; clone_size: many; j_call: TRBJ2-5; cdr3_nt: TGTGCCAGCAGTCCGGGCCAGGGTTGGGAGACCCAGTACTTC; cdr3_aa: CASSPGQGWETQYF
d_call: TRBD2; v_call: TRBV24-1; clone_size: many; j_call: TRBJ2-7; cdr3_nt: TGTGCCACCAGTAGCGGGGCGATCTACGAGCAGTACTTC; cdr3_aa: CATSSGAIYEQYF
d_call: .; v_call: TRBV11-3; clone_size: .; j_call: TRBJ1-1; cdr3_nt: TGTGCCAGCACCCTATGGGGCGAGGGCACTGAAGCTTTCTTT; cdr3_aa: CASTLWGEGTEAFF